The clone carrying this TCR beta chain was counted once. This sample was taken from a study of naive and memory T cell subsets. CD8 T cells were positively selected from what remained after CD4 positive selection. Both TRBC1 and TRBC2 were covered by a beta constant-region primer of two equimolar oligonucleotides. MiXCR, applied by TCRdb to the UMI-ligation and nested PCR reads, yields one record per CDR3 protein. The table lists around 160,000 distinct CDR3 sequences, over 15% of them singletons. V was cut by 5 bases and J by 0 bases, with 11 bases left in between. Germline V lookup: CDR1 SEHNR, CDR2 FQNEAQ (reference sequence). This CDR3 has 14 residues.

Source material: naive CD4+ T cells from blood. The rearrangement joins TRBV7-9 to TRBJ2-7; no firm D call. This receptor was obtained from a human donor in good health. The CDR3 coding sequence is TGTGCCAGCAGCAAGACGGACGGCTCCTACGAGCAGTACTTC. Protein: CASSKTDGSYEQYF.